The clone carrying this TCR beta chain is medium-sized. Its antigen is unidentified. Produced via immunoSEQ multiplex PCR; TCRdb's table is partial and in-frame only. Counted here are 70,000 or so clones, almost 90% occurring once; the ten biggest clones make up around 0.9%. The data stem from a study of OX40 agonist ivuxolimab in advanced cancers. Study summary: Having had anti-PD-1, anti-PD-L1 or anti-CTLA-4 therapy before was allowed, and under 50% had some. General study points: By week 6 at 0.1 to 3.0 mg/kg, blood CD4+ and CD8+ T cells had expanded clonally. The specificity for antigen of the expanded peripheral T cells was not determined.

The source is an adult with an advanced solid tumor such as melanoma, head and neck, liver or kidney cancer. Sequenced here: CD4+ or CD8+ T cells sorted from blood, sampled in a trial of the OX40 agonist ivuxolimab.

The CDR3 region has the DNA TGTGCCAGCAGTCCCCGGACAGACGTAGAGACCCAGTACTTC. This encodes CASSPRTDVETQYF. The chain couples TRBV6-1 to TRBJ2-5; D may be TRBD1 (6 bases). Germline CDR1 reads MNHNS; CDR2 reads SASEGT. V was cut by 5 bases and J by 4 bases, with 14 bases left in between. The CDR3 length is 14 residues.